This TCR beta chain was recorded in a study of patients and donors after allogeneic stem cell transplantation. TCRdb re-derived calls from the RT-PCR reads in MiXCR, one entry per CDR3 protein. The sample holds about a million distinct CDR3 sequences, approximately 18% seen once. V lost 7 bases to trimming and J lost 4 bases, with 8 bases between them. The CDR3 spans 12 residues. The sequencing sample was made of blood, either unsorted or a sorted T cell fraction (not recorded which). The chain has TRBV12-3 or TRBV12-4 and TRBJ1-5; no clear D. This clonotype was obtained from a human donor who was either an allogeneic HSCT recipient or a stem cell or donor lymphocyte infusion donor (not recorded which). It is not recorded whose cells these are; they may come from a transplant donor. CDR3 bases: TGTGCCAGCACCCTATATAATCAGCCCCAGCATTTT. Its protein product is CASTLYNQPQHF.